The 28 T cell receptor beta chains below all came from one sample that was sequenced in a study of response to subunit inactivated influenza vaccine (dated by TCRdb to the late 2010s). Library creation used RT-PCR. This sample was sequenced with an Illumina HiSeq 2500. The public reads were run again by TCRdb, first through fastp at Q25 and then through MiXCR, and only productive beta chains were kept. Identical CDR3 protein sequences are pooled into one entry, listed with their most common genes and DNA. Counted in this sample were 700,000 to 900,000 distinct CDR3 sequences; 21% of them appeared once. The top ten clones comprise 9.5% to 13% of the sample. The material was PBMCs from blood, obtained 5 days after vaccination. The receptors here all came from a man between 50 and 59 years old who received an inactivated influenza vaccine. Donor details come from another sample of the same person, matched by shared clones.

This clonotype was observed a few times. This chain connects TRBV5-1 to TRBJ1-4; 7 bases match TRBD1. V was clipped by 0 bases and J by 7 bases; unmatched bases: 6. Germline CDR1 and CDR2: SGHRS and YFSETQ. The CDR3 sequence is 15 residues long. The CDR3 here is CASSLAGTESEKLFF. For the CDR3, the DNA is TGCGCCAGCAGCTTGGCCGGGACAGAGAGTGAAAAACTGTTTTTT.

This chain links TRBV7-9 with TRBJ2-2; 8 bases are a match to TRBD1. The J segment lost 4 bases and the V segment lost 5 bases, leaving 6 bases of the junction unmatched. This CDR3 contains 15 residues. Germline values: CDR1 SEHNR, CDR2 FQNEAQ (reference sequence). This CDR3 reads CASSRIGQGTGELFF. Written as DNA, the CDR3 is TGTGCCAGCAGCCGTATAGGACAGGGCACCGGGGAGCTGTTTTTT.

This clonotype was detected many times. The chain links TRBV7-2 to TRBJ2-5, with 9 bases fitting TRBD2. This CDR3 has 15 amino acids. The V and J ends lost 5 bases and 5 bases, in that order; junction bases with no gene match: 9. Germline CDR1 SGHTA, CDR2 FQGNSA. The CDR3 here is CASSIIAGVYETQYF. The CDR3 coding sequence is TGTGCCAGCAGCATCATAGCGGGAGTGTATGAGACCCAGTACTTC.

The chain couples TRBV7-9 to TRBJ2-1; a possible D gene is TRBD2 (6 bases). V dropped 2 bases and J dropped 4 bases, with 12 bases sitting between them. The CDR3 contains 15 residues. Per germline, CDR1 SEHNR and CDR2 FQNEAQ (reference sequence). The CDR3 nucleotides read TGTGCCAGCAGCTTAATCGATGCGGGGTACAATGAGCAGTTCTTC. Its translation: CASSLIDAGYNEQFF.

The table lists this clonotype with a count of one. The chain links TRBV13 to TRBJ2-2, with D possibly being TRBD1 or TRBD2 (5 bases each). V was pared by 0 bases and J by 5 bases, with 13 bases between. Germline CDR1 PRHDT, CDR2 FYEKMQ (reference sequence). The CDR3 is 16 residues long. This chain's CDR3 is CASSLGTGRGTGELFF. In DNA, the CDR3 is TGTGCCAGCAGCTTAGGCACGGGGCGCGGGACCGGGGAGCTGTTTTTT.

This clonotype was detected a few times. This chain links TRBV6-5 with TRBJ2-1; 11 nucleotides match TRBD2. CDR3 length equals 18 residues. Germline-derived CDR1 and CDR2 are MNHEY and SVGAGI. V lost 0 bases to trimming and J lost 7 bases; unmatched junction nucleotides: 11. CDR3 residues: CASSYSINRLAGGNEQFF. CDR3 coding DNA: TGTGCCAGCAGTTACTCGATTAATCGGCTAGCGGGAGGAAATGAGCAGTTCTTC.

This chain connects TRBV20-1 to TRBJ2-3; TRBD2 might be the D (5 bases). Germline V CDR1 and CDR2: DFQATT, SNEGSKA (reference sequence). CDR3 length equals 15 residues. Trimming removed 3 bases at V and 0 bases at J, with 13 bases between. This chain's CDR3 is CSARDSATSTDTQYF. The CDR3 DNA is TGCAGTGCTAGGGACTCAGCCACTAGCACAGATACGCAGTATTTT.

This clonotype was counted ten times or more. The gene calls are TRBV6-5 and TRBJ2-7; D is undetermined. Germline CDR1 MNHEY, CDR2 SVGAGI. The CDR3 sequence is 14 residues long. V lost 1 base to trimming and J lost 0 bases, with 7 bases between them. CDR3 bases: TGTGCCAGCAGTTACTTCGCGGACTCCTACGAGCAGTACTTC. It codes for CASSYFADSYEQYF.

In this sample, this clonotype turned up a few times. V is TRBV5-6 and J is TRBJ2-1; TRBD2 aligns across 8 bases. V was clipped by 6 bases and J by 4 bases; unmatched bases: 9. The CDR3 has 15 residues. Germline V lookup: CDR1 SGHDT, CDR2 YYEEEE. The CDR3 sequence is CASTPAPSGYNEQFF. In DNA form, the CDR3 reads TGTGCCAGCACCCCGGCCCCTAGCGGGTACAATGAGCAGTTCTTC.

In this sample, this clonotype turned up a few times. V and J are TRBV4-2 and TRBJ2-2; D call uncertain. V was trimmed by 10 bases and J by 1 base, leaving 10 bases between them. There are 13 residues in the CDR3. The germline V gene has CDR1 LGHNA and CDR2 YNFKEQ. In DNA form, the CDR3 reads TGTGCCACTTTGGACCAGAACACCGGGGAGCTGTTTTTT. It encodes CATLDQNTGELFF.

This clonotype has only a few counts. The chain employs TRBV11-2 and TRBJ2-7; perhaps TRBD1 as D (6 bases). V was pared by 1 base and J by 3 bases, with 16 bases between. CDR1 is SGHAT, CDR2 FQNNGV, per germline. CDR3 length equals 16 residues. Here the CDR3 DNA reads TGTGCCAGCAGCTTAGGGGTAGACAGGTTGGTCTACGAGCAGTACTTC. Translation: CASSLGVDRLVYEQYF.

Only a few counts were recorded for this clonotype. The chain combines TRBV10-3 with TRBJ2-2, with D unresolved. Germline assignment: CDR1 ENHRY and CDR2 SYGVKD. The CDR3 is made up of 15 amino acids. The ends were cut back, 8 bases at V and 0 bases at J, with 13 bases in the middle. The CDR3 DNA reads TGTGCCATCTCGTGGGCTAGGACGAACACCGGGGAGCTGTTTTTT. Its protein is CAISWARTNTGELFF.

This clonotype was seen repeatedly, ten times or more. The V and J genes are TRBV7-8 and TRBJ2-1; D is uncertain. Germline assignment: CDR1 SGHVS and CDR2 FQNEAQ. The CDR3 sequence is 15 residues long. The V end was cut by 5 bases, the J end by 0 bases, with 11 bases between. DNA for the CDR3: TGTGCCAGCAGCCCTGATACACGCTCCTACAATGAGCAGTTCTTC. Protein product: CASSPDTRSYNEQFF.

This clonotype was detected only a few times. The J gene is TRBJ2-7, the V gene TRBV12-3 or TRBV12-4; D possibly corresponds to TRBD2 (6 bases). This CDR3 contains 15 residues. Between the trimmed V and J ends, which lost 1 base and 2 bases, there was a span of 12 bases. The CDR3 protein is CASSLGMGGAYEQYF. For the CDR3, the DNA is TGTGCCAGCAGTTTAGGGATGGGGGGTGCCTACGAGCAGTACTTC.

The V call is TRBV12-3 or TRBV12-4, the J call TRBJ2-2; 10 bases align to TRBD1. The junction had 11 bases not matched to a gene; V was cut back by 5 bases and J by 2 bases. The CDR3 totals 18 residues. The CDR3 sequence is CASSVWTGGEVNTGELFF. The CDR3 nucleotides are TGTGCCAGCAGTGTCTGGACAGGGGGAGAGGTAAACACCGGGGAGCTGTTTTTT.

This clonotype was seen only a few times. CDR3 sequence (DNA): TGTGCCAGCAGCCTAATAGCGGGGGGGCCGAGGAATGAGCAGTTCTTC. It is translated as CASSLIAGGPRNEQFF. The chain employs TRBV7-9 and TRBJ2-1, with TRBD2 matching 11 bases. Germline trimming cut 5 bases from V and 7 bases from J; bases unmatched to any gene: 10. The V gene's germline CDR1 is SEHNR and CDR2 FQNEAQ (reference sequence). The length of the CDR3 is 16 residues.

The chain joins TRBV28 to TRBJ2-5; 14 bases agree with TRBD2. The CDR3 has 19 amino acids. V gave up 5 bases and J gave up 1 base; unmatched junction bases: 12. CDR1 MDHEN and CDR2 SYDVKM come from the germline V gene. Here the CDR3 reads CASSTHRGTSGSTQETQYF. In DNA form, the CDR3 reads TGTGCCAGCAGTACCCACCGCGGGACTAGCGGGAGTACCCAAGAGACCCAGTACTTC.

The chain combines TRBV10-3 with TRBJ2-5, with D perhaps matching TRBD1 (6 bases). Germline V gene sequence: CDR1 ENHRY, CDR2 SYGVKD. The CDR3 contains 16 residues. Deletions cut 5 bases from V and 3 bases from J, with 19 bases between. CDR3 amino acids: CAISSGPTGKEETQYF. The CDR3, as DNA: TGTGCCATCAGTTCGGGGCCTACAGGGAAGGAAGAGACCCAGTACTTC.

As DNA, the CDR3 is TGTGCCACCGGGGTCGGGGGTTACTACGAGCAGTACTTC. Residues: CATGVGGYYEQYF. The chain uses TRBV6-1 and TRBJ2-7; D is possibly TRBD2 (6 bases). Germline CDR1 reads MNHNS; CDR2 reads SASEGT. There are 13 residues in the CDR3. Trimming left V 10 bases short and J 3 bases short, with 16 bases between.

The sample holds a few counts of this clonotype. CDR3 amino acids: CASSFRGGNTEAFF. For the CDR3, the DNA is TGTGCCAGCAGCTTCAGGGGTGGAAACACTGAAGCTTTCTTT. This chain connects TRBV7-2 to TRBJ1-1; TRBD1 might be the D (6 bases). The CDR3 spans 14 residues. Germline V gene sequence: CDR1 SGHTA, CDR2 FQGNSA. The ends were cut back, 3 bases at V and 2 bases at J, with 10 bases in the middle.

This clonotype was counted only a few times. The CDR3 loop reads CASSPWDSNQPQHF. Written as DNA, the CDR3 is TGTGCCAGCAGCCCGTGGGACAGCAATCAGCCCCAGCATTTT. The chain employs TRBV7-2 and TRBJ1-5; tentative D call: TRBD1 (5 bases). The CDR3 extends over 14 amino acids. Germline V lookup: CDR1 SGHTA, CDR2 FQGNSA. Trimming cost V 5 bases and J 1 base, with 9 bases left between them.

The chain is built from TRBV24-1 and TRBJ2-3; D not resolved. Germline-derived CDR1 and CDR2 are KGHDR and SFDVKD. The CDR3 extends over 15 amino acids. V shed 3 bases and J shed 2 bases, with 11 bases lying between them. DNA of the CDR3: TGTGCCACCAGTGATAATGTGTTATACACAGATACGCAGTATTTT. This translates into CATSDNVLYTDTQYF.

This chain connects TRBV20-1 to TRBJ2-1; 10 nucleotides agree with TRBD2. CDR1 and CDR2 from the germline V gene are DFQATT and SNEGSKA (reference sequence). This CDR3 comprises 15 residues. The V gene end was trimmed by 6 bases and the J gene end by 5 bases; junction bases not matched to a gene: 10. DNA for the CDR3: TGCAGTGCAGAGACGGCTAGCGGGAGAAACAATGAGCAGTTCTTC. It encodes CSAETASGRNNEQFF.

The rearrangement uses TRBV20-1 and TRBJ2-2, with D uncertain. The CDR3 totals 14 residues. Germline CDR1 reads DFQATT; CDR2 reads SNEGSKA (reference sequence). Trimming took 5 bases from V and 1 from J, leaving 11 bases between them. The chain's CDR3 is CSARSYLNTGELFF. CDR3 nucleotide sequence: TGCAGTGCTCGCAGCTACCTGAACACCGGGGAGCTGTTTTTT.

The CDR3 reads CASSRIGSGVADTQYF. The CDR3 nucleotides are TGTGCCAGCAGCCGTATTGGTAGCGGGGTCGCAGATACGCAGTATTTT. The chain couples TRBV9 to TRBJ2-3; 8 bases line up with TRBD2. With V trimmed by 4 bases and J by 4 bases, 11 bases remained unmatched. Germline loops: CDR1 SGDLS, CDR2 YYNGEE. This CDR3 is 16 amino acids long.

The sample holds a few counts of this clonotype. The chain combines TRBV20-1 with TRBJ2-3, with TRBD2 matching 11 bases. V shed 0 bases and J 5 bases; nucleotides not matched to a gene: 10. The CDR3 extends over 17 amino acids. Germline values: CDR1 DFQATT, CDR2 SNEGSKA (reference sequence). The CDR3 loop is CSARDQLLAGVGDTQYF. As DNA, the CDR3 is TGCAGTGCTAGAGATCAATTACTAGCGGGAGTTGGAGATACGCAGTATTTT.

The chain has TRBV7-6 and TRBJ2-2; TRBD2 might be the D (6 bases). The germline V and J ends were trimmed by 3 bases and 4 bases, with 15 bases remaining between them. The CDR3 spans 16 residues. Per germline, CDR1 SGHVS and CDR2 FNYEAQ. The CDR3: CASSLEVSGGTGELFF. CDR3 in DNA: TGTGCCAGCAGCTTGGAGGTTAGCGGAGGCACCGGGGAGCTGTTTTTT. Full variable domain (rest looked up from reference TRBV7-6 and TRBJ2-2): GAGVSQSPRYKVTKRGQDVALRCDPISGHVSLYWYRQALGQGPEFLTYFNYEAQQDKSGLPNDRFSAERPEGSISTLTIQRTEQRDSAMYRCASSLEVSGGTGELFFGEGSRLTVL.

The CDR3 loop reads CASSPQGTSGNEQFF. CDR3 in DNA: TGTGCCAGCAGCCCACAGGGGACTAGCGGTAATGAGCAGTTCTTC. V is TRBV9 and J is TRBJ2-1, with 11 bases that match TRBD2. CDR3 length equals 15 residues. V dropped 4 bases and J dropped 7; count of bases not matched to a gene: 7. Germline CDR1 SGDLS, CDR2 YYNGEE.